This record covers a single TCR beta chain. Its antigen is unidentified. These data are taken from a study of a mutant IDH1 vaccine in newly diagnosed glioma. Study-level background: Previous treatment comprised radiotherapy, temozolomide, or both, mostly both. The study's findings and limits: Approximately 95% of patients showed vaccine-induced immune responses across multiple MHC alleles.

Trimming cost V 5 bases and J 3 bases, with 16 bases left between them. CDR1 is MNHNY and CDR2 is SVGAGI in the germline V gene (reference sequence). This CDR3 contains 16 residues. This sample's time point: baseline, week 1 (first vaccination visit). Regarding treatment: pre-vaccination baseline after standard-of-care therapy. The donors had new WHO grade 3 or 4 astrocytomas; these were IDH1-mutant and ATRX-lost. Assay used: immunoSEQ multiplex PCR; TCRdb lists only in-frame clones, some missing. In the table there are about 46,000 clones, 60% to 85% of which are singletons. The chain carries TRBV6-6 and TRBJ1-4, with D perhaps matching TRBD1 (5 bases). The clonotype was recovered from a woman in her 40s with glioma. The material sequenced was PBMCs, taken from a glioma patient treated with radiotherapy, temozolomide or both. DNA of the CDR3: TGTGCCAGCAGTCCACCAGTGGGGGGTGCTAATGAAAAACTGTTTTTT. This encodes CASSPPVGGANEKLFF.